Sample share makes the clone carrying this T cell receptor (beta chain) medium-sized. What it binds is not known. Sequenced with the Oncomine TCR Beta short-read assay was DNA taken from cultured CD4+ T cells. TCRdb itself ran the PCR reads through MiXCR, one entry per CDR3 protein. The sample records some 10,000 distinct CDR3 sequences, roughly 28% being singletons. This sample was taken from a study of vaccination and CD4 T cells after COVID-19. The CDR3 loop spans 15 amino acids. Germline CDR1 MNHNS, CDR2 SASEGT. The V and J ends lost 6 bases and 7 bases, in that order; junction bases with no gene match: 7. Treatment noted: approximately nine-day PBMC culture with coronavirus spike peptide pools or control peptides (ViraFEST assay).

The sequencing sample was made of CD4+ T cells from blood, cultured in vitro. This TCR was recovered from a human donor who had recovered from COVID-19. The rearrangement uses TRBV6-1 and TRBJ2-5; TRBD2 matches 14 bases. The CDR3 coding sequence is TGTGCCAGCAGGGGACTAGCGGGGGTTAGTACGACCCAGTACTTC. This codes for CASRGLAGVSTTQYF.